This TCR beta chain was sequenced for a study of blood T cell repertoires in COVID-19. Libraries were prepared by immunoSEQ multiplex PCR; TCRdb keeps only in-frame clonotypes and omits some of them. The data contain 280,000 or so clones, over 75% of them singletons. The germline V and J ends were trimmed by 3 bases and 4 bases, with 19 bases remaining between them. The CDR3 runs 17 residues. Germline CDR1 is MGHRA and CDR2 is YSYEKL. The sequenced sample consisted of peripheral blood. This rearrangement joins TRBV4-1 to TRBJ1-3; maybe TRBD1 (5 bases). This clonotype was sampled from a woman aged 55-75 years with acute or convalescent COVID-19. CDR3 amino acids: CASSQAGPGRSGNTIYF. The CDR3 bases are TGCGCCAGCAGCCAGGCCGGCCCAGGGCGATCCGGAAACACCATATATTTT.